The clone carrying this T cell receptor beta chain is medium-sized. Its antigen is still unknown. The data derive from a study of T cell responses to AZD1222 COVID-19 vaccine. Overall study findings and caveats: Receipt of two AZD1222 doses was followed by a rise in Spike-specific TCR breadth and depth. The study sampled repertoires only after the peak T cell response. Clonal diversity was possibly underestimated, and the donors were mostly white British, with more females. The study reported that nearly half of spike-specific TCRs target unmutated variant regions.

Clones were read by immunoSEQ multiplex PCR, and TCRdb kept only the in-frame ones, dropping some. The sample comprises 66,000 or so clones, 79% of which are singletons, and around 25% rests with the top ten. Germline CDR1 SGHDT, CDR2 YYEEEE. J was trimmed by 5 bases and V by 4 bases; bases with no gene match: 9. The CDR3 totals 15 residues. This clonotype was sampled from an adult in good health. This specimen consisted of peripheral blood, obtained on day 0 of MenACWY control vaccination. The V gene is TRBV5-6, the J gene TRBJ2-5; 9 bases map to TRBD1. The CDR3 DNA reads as TGTGCCAGCAGCCGTCCCGGGACAGGGAGGGAGACCCAGTACTTC. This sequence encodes CASSRPGTGRETQYF.